This T cell receptor (delta chain) was profiled in a study of Vδ1+ human thymocytes. Study-wide findings and caveats: Unlike peripheral blood Vdelta1+ controls, thymic delta-chain sequences included roughly 22% Vdelta2 and few Vdelta3. Thymic TRG and TRD repertoires appeared highly polyclonal. Donors shared many TRG clonotypes but few TRD clonotypes.

Sequences come from RNA converted to cDNA by reverse transcription. Pooled V-gene forward primers with one constant-region reverse primer generated the CDR3 amplicons by multiplex PCR. TCRdb re-called the multiplex PCR reads with CATT. The sample includes just under 55,000 delta-chain clones, around 15% seen only once; the top ten take under 0.55%. About this clone itself: Its target is unknown.

V was trimmed by 1 base and J by 0 bases, leaving 36 bases between them. The germline gives CDR1 TSWWSYY, CDR2 QGS. CDR3 size: 25 residues. The material sequenced was Vdelta1+ gamma-delta thymocytes from the thymus. The subset was: FACS-sorted CD3+ TCRalphabeta- TCRVdelta1+ TCRVdelta2- thymocytes. The genes are TRDV1 and TRDJ2; D might be TRDD2 or TRDD3, each matching 7 bases. The source is a boy less than two years old who had congenital heart surgery. The CDR3 sequence: CALGEPNNSYRRYLPGGSLTAQLFF. CDR3 coding DNA: TGTGCTCTTGGGGAACCCAATAATTCCTACCGGCGATACCTGCCTGGGGGGTCTTTGACAGCACAACTCTTCTTT.